This TCR beta chain was recovered during a study of breast tumors, draining lymph nodes, adjacent tissues. Regarding the study as a whole: Tumor repertoires ranked between lymph nodes and nontumor tissue in diversity, with V and J gene preferences.

Remarks on this clonotype: Its antigen remains unknown.

Samples came from axillary lymph nodes draining the breast cancer. TCRdb recomputed calls from the multiplex PCR reads with MiXCR, one row per CDR3 protein. Of 250,000 or so distinct CDR3 sequences listed, 30% to 35% are singletons. Trimming removed 0 bases at V and 13 bases at J, with 14 bases between. Germline V lookup: CDR1 SGHRS, CDR2 YFSETQ. This CDR3 is built from 13 residues. The sequence derives from a female donor with breast cancer. Some clones in this sample may be carry-over from other donors' samples. V and J are TRBV5-1 and TRBJ2-1; D is undetermined. Material: axillary lymph node tissue. The CDR3 sequence: CASSLGKQYNQFF. DNA of the CDR3: TGCGCCAGCAGCTTGGGCAAACAGTATAACCAGTTCTTC.